This entry lists 18 T cell receptor beta chains sequenced from one sample in a study of blood T cell repertoires in COVID-19 (dated by TCRdb to 2020 to 2022). The method was the immunoSEQ multiplex PCR assay. TCRdb re-hosts the immuneACCESS table, in-frame sequences only. Its copies lack some clones; in the studies checked, an unresolved V gene accounts for under half of them, and the cause for the rest is not known. Across this sample there are 110,000 or so clones, with approximately 80% seen only once. Of the sample, around 6.6% is held by the ten largest clones. Sequenced input: peripheral blood. The receptor source for this set is a man aged 65 to 85 with acute or convalescent COVID-19.

The table lists this clone with a few counts. The V call is TRBV27, the J call TRBJ2-7, with D uncertain. The V end was cut by 3 bases, the J end by 6 bases, with 15 bases between. Germline V gene data show CDR1 as MNHEY and CDR2 as SMNVEV (reference sequence). The CDR3 has 14 residues. CDR3 sequence: CASSFLLNLAEQYF. The CDR3, as DNA: TGTGCCAGCAGTTTCCTCCTGAACTTAGCCGAGCAGTACTTC.

This clone was seen a handful of times. The chain joins TRBV6-5 to TRBJ1-6; weak D call: TRBD1 (5 bases). Germline-derived CDR1 and CDR2 are MNHEY and SVGAGI. The V gene lost 4 bases and the J gene lost 9 bases, with 19 bases spanning the gap. This CDR3 has 16 amino acids. The CDR3 coding sequence is TGTGCCAGCAGTTTGACCCCGGGGCAGGGAGGTTCACCCCTCCACTTT. Its protein product is CASSLTPGQGGSPLHF.

V usage is TRBV5-1 and J usage is TRBJ1-1, with TRBD1 matching 9 bases. The CDR3 has 16 amino acids. Trimming took 1 base from V and 5 from J; bases not matched to a gene: 9. The germline gives CDR1 SGHRS, CDR2 YFSETQ. The CDR3 is CASSLSTGGWGTEAFF. DNA of the CDR3: TGCGCCAGCAGCTTGTCTACAGGGGGCTGGGGTACTGAAGCTTTCTTT.

This sequence joins TRBV3-1 (or the pseudogene TRBV3-2) and TRBJ1-2; 7 bases align to TRBD1. Germline assignment: CDR1 LGHDT and CDR2 YNNKEL (reference sequence). The ends lost 4 bases at V and 6 bases at J; junction bases unmatched: 8. This CDR3 has 14 residues. As DNA, the CDR3 is TGTGCCAGCAGCCGACAACAGGGGAAGGATGGCTACACCTTC. Its translation is CASSRQQGKDGYTF.

The CDR3 region is CASSLWQGGFSGNTIYF. The CDR3 DNA follows: TGTGCCAGCAGCTTGTGGCAGGGGGGTTTCTCTGGAAACACCATATATTTT. The V call is TRBV5-5, the J call TRBJ1-3; 7 nucleotides line up with TRBD1. Germline V lookup: CDR1 SGHKS, CDR2 YYEKEE (reference sequence). V dropped 1 base and J dropped 0; count of bases not matched to a gene: 7. This CDR3 is built from 17 residues.

This clone showed up just a few times. The chain combines TRBV11-3 with TRBJ2-1; 9 nucleotides align to TRBD1. The CDR3 has 15 residues. Per germline, CDR1 SGHNT and CDR2 YENEEA. V lost 5 bases and J lost 7; bases outside the gene matches: 9. CDR3 region: CASSRGQGMRNEQFF. In DNA form, the CDR3 reads TGTGCCAGCAGCCGGGGACAGGGAATGCGTAATGAGCAGTTCTTC.

As to this clone: Other DNA sequences in the same sample also yield this CDR3. The chain links TRBV7-2 to TRBJ2-1; 12 bases fit TRBD2. The CDR3 runs 15 residues. Germline V gene data show CDR1 as SGHTA and CDR2 as FQGNSA. The J segment lost 4 bases and the V segment lost 5 bases, leaving 3 bases of the junction unmatched. This CDR3 is CASSLGLAGYNEQFF. The DNA of the CDR3 is TGTGCCAGCAGCCTTGGACTAGCGGGGTACAATGAGCAGTTCTTC.

This chain links TRBV6-5 with TRBJ1-2; no clear D. In germline, CDR1 is MNHEY, CDR2 SVGAGI. This CDR3 contains 13 residues. With 6 bases removed from V and 6 bases from J, the gap between germline ends came to 14 bases. The CDR3 protein is CASSPRSPNGYTF. Written as DNA, the CDR3 is TGTGCCAGCAGCCCAAGGAGCCCGAATGGCTACACCTTC.

The chain employs TRBV18 and TRBJ1-1, with D unresolved. This CDR3 comprises 13 residues. V lost 3 bases and J lost 1, with 6 bases in between. The V gene's germline CDR1 is KGHSH and CDR2 LQKENI. The CDR3 bases are TGTGCCAGCTCACCCGGAGGGAACACTGAAGCTTTCTTT. It yields the protein CASSPGGNTEAFF.

This chain connects TRBV13 to TRBJ2-3; 10 positions agree with TRBD1. CDR3 length equals 17 residues. Germline V gene lookup returns CDR1 PRHDT and CDR2 FYEKMQ (reference sequence). V shed 0 bases, J shed 4 bases, and the junction held 7 bases outside the gene matches. The CDR3 reads CASSLGPGQGVADTQYF. CDR3 in DNA: TGTGCCAGCAGCTTAGGCCCCGGACAGGGGGTCGCAGATACGCAGTATTTT.

The sample holds one count of this clone. The rearrangement uses TRBV28 and TRBJ1-2; 9 bases are shared with TRBD1. V lost 3 bases to trimming and J lost 4 bases; unmatched junction nucleotides: 9. This CDR3 region has 16 residues. The germline V gene has CDR1 MDHEN and CDR2 SYDVKM. The CDR3 reads CASSLPQGARGYGYTF. As DNA, the CDR3 is TGTGCCAGCAGTTTGCCACAGGGGGCGCGCGGCTATGGCTACACCTTC.

This chain uses TRBV28 with TRBJ2-7; the match to TRBD1 covers 8 bases. V shed 7 bases and J 5 bases; nucleotides not matched to a gene: 7. Germline values: CDR1 MDHEN, CDR2 SYDVKM. The CDR3 runs 13 residues. CDR3 sequence (DNA): TGTGCCAGCATCGGACAGGGAAACCACGAGCAGTACTTC. It yields the protein CASIGQGNHEQYF. Together with reference TRBV28 and TRBJ2-7, the CDR3 gives the full variable domain: DVKVTQSSRYLVKRTGEKVFLECVQDMDHENMFWYRQDPGLGLRLIYFSYDVKMKEKGDIPEGYSVSREKKERFSLILESASTNQTSMYLCASIGQGNHEQYFGPGTRLTVT.

The chain couples TRBV12-3 or TRBV12-4 to TRBJ2-1; D is undetermined. The CDR3 is made up of 13 amino acids. V was pared by 9 bases and J by 6 bases, with 15 bases between. CDR3: CASEQRKSNEQFF. CDR3 in DNA: TGTGCCAGTGAGCAGCGTAAAAGCAATGAGCAGTTCTTC.

The chain is built from TRBV5-1 and TRBJ1-1; unclear D gene. CDR1 is SGHRS, CDR2 YFSETQ, per germline. V was shortened by 5 bases and J by 2 bases, with 10 bases between the two germline ends. The CDR3 covers 13 residues. The chain's CDR3 is CASSPQENTEAFF. In DNA form, the CDR3 reads TGCGCCAGCAGTCCCCAGGAAAACACTGAAGCTTTCTTT.

J is TRBJ1-6 and V is TRBV5-1, with D perhaps TRBD1 (5 bases). Germline V CDR1 and CDR2: SGHRS, YFSETQ. Trimming removed 4 bases from V and 7 bases from J, with 9 bases in between. The CDR3 is 13 residues long. The CDR3, as DNA: TGCGCCAGCAGCATGACAGCAAATTCACCCCTCCACTTT. This codes for CASSMTANSPLHF. The whole variable domain, filled in from reference TRBV5-1 and TRBJ1-6, reads KAGVTQTPRYLIKTRGQQVTLSCSPISGHRSVSWYQQTPGQGLQFLFEYFSETQRNKGNFPGRFSGRQFSNSRSEMNVSTLELGDSALYLCASSMTANSPLHFGNGTRLTVT.

The chain carries TRBV7-6 and TRBJ2-1; 7 bases are a match to TRBD1. Losses at the gene ends were 1 base for V and 1 base for J; bases not matched to a gene: 4. CDR3 length: 16 amino acids. The germline CDR1 and CDR2 sequences are SGHVS and FNYEAQ. CDR3 nucleotides: TGTGCCAGCAGCTTAGGGACAGGAGATTCCTACAATGAGCAGTTCTTC. Translating it yields CASSLGTGDSYNEQFF.

This sequence joins TRBV4-1 and TRBJ2-7, with TRBD2 identical over 11 bases. This CDR3 contains 15 residues. CDR1 and CDR2 from the germline V gene are MGHRA and YSYEKL. With 4 bases clipped from V and 2 bases from J, the junction kept 4 bases outside the gene matches. The CDR3 DNA reads as TGCGCCAGCAGCCCTGGGACTAGCGGAGCCTACGAGCAGTACTTC. Translated: CASSPGTSGAYEQYF.

This clone was detected only a few times. The chain carries TRBV2 and TRBJ1-2; 7 bases match TRBD1. V lost 5 bases, J lost 8 bases, and 14 bases stayed unmatched. The CDR3 has 15 amino acids. Germline V CDR1 and CDR2: SNHLY, FYNNEI. CDR3 sequence (DNA): TGTGCCAGCAGTACCGGGACAGCCGCCTTTTGGGGCTACACCTTC. Protein: CASSTGTAAFWGYTF.